This T cell receptor beta chain came from a study of blood T cell repertoires in COVID-19. Turning to the study itself: From the United States, Italy and Spain came samples of acute and convalescent COVID-19. The cDNA or gDNA used as material had been derived from T cells, B-cell-depleted T cells, or PBMCs.

Patients in Seattle were enrolled during active infection, then followed longitudinally. Authors' data handling: From reference gene primer amplification, estimates of nucleated cell counts were derived. Sequenced by immunoSEQ multiplex PCR; TCRdb stores in-frame clones only, minus some. The V and J calls and clone size come from that table; D and trimming were worked out from the DNA. Of around 140,000 clones in the sample, roughly 90% are singletons; the top ten hold about 4.5%. The CDR3 is 14 amino acids. The V gene's germline CDR1 is SGHTA and CDR2 FQGTGA. Trimming cost V 2 bases and J 2 bases, with 8 bases left between them.

The chain joins TRBV7-3 to TRBJ2-3; D possibly corresponds to TRBD1 (6 bases). The clonotype was recovered from a man aged 55 to 69 with COVID-19, enrolled during active disease. What was sequenced was peripheral blood. DNA for the CDR3: TGTGCCAGCAGCTTAGGGACAAACACAGATACGCAGTATTTT. Its protein is CASSLGTNTDTQYF.